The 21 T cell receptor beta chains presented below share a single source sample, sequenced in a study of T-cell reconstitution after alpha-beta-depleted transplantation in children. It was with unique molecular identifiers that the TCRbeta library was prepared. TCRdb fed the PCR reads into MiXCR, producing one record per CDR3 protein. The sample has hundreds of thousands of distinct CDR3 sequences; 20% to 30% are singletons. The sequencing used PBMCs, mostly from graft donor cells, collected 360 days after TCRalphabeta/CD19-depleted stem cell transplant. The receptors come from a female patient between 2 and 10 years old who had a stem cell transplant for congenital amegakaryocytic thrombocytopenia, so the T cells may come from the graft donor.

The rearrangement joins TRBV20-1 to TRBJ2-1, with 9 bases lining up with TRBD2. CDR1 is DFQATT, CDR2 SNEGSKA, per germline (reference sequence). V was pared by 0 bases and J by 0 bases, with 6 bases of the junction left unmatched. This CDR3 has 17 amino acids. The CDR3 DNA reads TGCAGTGCTAGAGACACCAGCGGGGGGCCCTCCTACAATGAGCAGTTCTTC. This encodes CSARDTSGGPSYNEQFF.

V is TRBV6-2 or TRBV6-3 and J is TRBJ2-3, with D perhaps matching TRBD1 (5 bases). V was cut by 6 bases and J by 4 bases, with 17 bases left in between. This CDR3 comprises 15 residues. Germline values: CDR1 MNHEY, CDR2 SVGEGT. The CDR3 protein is CASRSRGFRADTQYF. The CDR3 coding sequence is TGTGCCAGCAGGAGTAGGGGTTTCAGGGCAGATACGCAGTATTTT.

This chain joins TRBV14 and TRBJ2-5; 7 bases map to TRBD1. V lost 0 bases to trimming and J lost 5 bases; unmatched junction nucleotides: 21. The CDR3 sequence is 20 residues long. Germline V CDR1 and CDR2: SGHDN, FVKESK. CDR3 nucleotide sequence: TGTGCCAGCAGCCAAGATTGGTATCGACCTGTCCCGACAGGGCAGGAGACCCAGTACTTC. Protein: CASSQDWYRPVPTGQETQYF.

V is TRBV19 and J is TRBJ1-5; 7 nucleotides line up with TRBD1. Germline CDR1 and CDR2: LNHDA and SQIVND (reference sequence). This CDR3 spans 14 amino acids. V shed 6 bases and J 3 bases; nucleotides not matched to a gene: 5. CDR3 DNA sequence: TGTGCCAGTAGCAAAGACAGGGCCAATCAGCCCCAGCATTTT. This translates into CASSKDRANQPQHF.

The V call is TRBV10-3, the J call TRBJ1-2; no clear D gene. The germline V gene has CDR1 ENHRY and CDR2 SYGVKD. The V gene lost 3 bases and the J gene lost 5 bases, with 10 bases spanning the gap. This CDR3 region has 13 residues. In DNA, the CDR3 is TGTGCCATCAGTGACCCCGACATATATGGCTACACCTTC. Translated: CAISDPDIYGYTF.

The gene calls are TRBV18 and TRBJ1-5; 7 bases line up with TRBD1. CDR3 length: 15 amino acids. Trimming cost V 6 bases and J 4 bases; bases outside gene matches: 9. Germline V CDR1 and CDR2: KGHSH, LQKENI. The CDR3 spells CASSAKQGSNQPQHF. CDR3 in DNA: TGTGCCAGCTCCGCAAAACAGGGGAGTAATCAGCCCCAGCATTTT.

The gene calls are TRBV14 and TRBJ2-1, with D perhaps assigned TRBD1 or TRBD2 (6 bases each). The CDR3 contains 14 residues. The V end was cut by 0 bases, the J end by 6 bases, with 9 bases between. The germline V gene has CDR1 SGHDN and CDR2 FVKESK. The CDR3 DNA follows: TGTGCCAGCAGCCAAGAAAGGGGGGTCAATGAGCAGTTCTTC. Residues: CASSQERGVNEQFF.

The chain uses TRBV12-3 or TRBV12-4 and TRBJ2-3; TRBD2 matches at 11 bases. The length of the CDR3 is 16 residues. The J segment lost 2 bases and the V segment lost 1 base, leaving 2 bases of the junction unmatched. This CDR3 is CASSLVAGGTTDTQYF. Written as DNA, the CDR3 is TGTGCCAGCAGTTTAGTAGCGGGAGGGACCACAGATACGCAGTATTTT.

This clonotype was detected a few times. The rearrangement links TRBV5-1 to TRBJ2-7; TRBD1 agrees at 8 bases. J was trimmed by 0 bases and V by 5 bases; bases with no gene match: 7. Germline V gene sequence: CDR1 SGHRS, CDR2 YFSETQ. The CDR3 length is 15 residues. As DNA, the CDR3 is TGCGCCAGCAGAATAGAAGGGACAGGCTCCTACGAGCAGTACTTC. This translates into CASRIEGTGSYEQYF. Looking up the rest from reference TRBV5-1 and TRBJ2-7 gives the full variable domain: KAGVTQTPRYLIKTRGQQVTLSCSPISGHRSVSWYQQTPGQGLQFLFEYFSETQRNKGNFPGRFSGRQFSNSRSEMNVSTLELGDSALYLCASRIEGTGSYEQYFGPGTRLTVT.

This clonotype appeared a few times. CDR3 amino acids: CASTAGLAGFYEQYF. In nucleotides, the CDR3 is TGTGCCAGCACCGCGGGACTAGCGGGATTCTACGAGCAGTACTTC. The chain uses TRBV6-1 and TRBJ2-7, with 13 bases that match TRBD2. This CDR3 has 15 amino acids. The germline CDR1 and CDR2 sequences are MNHNS and SASEGT. The V and J ends lost 7 bases and 3 bases, in that order; junction bases with no gene match: 6.

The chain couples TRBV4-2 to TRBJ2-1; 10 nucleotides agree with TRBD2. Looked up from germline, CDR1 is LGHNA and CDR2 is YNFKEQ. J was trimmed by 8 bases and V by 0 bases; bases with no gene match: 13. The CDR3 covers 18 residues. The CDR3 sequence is CASSQEGPRAGGVYEQFF. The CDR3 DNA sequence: TGTGCCAGCAGCCAAGAAGGCCCCAGAGCGGGGGGGGTCTATGAGCAGTTCTTC.

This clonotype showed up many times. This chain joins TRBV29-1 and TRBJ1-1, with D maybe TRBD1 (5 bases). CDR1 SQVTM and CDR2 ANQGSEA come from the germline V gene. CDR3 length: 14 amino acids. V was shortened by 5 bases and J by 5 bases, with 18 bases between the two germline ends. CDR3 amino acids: CSVTPWGIVTEAFF. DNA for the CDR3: TGCAGCGTTACCCCCTGGGGCATAGTGACTGAAGCTTTCTTT.

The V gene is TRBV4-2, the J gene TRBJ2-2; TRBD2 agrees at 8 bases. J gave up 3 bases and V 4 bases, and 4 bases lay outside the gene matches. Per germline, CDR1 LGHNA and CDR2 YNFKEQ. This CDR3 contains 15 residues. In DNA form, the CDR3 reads TGTGCCAGCAGCCTTAGGACTAGCTACACCGGGGAGCTGTTTTTT. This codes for CASSLRTSYTGELFF.

The CDR3 nucleotides are TGCGCCAGCAGCCAAGAGTGGGTGGGCTACGAGCAGTACTTC. It yields the protein CASSQEWVGYEQYF. V usage is TRBV4-1 and J usage is TRBJ2-7; no firm D call. Per the germline V gene, CDR1 is MGHRA and CDR2 is YSYEKL. The CDR3 has 14 residues. V was pared by 0 bases and J by 3 bases, with 9 bases between.

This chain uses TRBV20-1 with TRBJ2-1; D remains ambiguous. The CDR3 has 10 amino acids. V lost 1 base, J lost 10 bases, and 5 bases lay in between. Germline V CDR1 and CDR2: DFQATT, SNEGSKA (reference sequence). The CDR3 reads CSARAIEQFF. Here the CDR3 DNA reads TGCAGTGCTAGAGCCATAGAGCAGTTCTTC.

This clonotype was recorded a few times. The CDR3 spells CASSLGTALYEQYF. The CDR3 coding sequence is TGTGCCAGCAGCTTAGGGACAGCCCTTTACGAGCAGTACTTC. This rearrangement joins TRBV7-2 to TRBJ2-7; tentatively, D is TRBD1 (6 bases). This CDR3 is built from 14 residues. V lost 1 base and J lost 4, with 11 bases in between. Germline CDR1 is SGHTA and CDR2 is FQGNSA.

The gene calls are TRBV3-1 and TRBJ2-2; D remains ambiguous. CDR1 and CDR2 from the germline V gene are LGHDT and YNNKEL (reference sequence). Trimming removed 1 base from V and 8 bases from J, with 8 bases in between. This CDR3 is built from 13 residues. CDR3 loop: CASSQVREGELFF. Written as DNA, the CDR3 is TGTGCCAGCAGCCAAGTTCGAGAAGGGGAGCTGTTTTTT.

The CDR3 spells CSARKDSNQPQHF. The DNA of the CDR3 is TGCAGTGCTAGGAAGGATAGCAATCAGCCCCAGCATTTT. The chain couples TRBV20-1 to TRBJ1-5; D is undetermined. Trimming took 3 bases from V and 0 from J, leaving 6 bases between them. Germline loops: CDR1 DFQATT, CDR2 SNEGSKA (reference sequence). This CDR3 region has 13 residues.

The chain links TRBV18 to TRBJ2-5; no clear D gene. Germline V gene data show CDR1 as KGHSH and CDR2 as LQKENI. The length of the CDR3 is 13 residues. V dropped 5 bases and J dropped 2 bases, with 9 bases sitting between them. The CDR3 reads CASSVRLQETQYF. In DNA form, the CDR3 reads TGTGCCAGCTCAGTCCGACTGCAAGAGACCCAGTACTTC.

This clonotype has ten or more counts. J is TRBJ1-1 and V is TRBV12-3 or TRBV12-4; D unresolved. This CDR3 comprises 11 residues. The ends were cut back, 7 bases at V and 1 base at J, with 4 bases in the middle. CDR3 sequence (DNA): TGTGCCAGCATCAGGAACACTGAAGCTTTCTTT. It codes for CASIRNTEAFF.

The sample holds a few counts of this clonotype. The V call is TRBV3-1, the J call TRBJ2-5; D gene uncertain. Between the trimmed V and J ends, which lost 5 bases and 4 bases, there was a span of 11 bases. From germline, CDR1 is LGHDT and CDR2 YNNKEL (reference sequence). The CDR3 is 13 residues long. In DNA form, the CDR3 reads TGTGCCAGCAGCTTCGGATGGGGAGAGACCCAGTACTTC. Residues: CASSFGWGETQYF.